The clone carrying this TCR beta chain has ten or more counts. Its target is unknown. These data originate in a study of breast tumors, draining lymph nodes, adjacent tissues. Study-wide points: Data fit most tumor T cells coming from lymph node, expanding in tumor. Tumor TCR diversity was below lymph nodes but above nontumor tissue.

V lost 6 bases to trimming and J lost 7 bases; unmatched junction nucleotides: 8. The CDR3 contains 15 residues. Germline V gene data show CDR1 as SNHLY and CDR2 as FYNNEI. TCRdb reanalysed the multiplex PCR reads using MiXCR and keeps one entry per CDR3 protein. The sample carries 85,000 to 130,000 distinct CDR3 sequences, around 30% recorded once. Breast cancer patients provided tissue from their axillary draining lymph nodes. Sequencing input: axillary lymph node tissue. The sequence was collected from a female donor with breast cancer. Some clones in this sample may be carry-over from other donors' samples. The chain couples TRBV2 to TRBJ2-1; 11 bases agree with TRBD2. The CDR3 nucleotides are TGTGCCAGCAGATTAGCGGGAGGGATGGGAAATGAGCAGTTCTTC. This translates into CASRLAGGMGNEQFF.